This entry describes one T cell receptor (beta chain). This clonotype was detected a few times. It has no known antigen specificity. There are no base qualities to consult, and no much larger clone falls within one base. V sheds 4 bases and J sheds 5 bases, leaving 23 bases between their ends. Measured from the cysteine to the phenylalanine, the CDR3 is 17 residues long. CDR3 DNA only is kept here, 51 bases in frame from base 1. These data are taken from a study of T cell repertoires in cytomegalovirus infection (dated by TCRdb to 2018 to 2020). For the study in its entirety: Because public TCR beta signatures pointed to carriage of CMV infection together with the matching HLA type, the HLA type of each donor mattered for the analysis. General study outcomes and caveats: The ex vivo response was dominated by HLA-C-restricted CMV-specific TCR beta clonotypes, which also provided the single most frequent clonotype in two of eight donors. In both this cohort and an independent cohort of 352 donors, the cumulative frequency of public TCR beta family members distinguished carriers of CMV infection plus the relevant HLA type.

The data were produced on an Illumina HiSeq 1500. The raw public reads went through TCRdb reprocessing: fastp at Q25, MiXCR clone calling, in-frame beta chains kept. Under each unique CDR3 protein, matching rows form one entry showing the most common genes and DNA. The sample contains approximately 750,000 distinct CDR3 sequences, roughly a third of them found a single time. Together, the top ten hold roughly 2.9% of the sample. The receptor was derived from a human donor in good health (CMV status not recorded). Some clones in this sample may be carry-over from other donors' samples. The specimen sequenced was PBMCs. This sequence uses TRBV12-3 or TRBV12-4 and TRBJ1-2; a weak D assignment points to TRBD1 (6 bases agree). The base sequence is TGTGCCAGCAGTTCCTCAGGCGTCGGGGGGCGAGGGTATGGCTACACCTTC. It is translated as CASSSSGVGGRGYGYTF.